Listed here is a single TCR beta chain. The sample belongs to a study of blood T cell repertoires in COVID-19. Study overall: T cells, B-cell-depleted T cells, or PBMCs provided the cDNA or gDNA that served as material.

Under the authors' procedure: By means of reference gene primer amplification, nucleated cell counts were estimated. The data were produced by immunoSEQ multiplex PCR, yet TCRdb's version contains in-frame clones alone and is incomplete. V and J calls and clone size are copied from that table; D and trimming were computed from the DNA. The table records about 180,000 clones, about 82% of them present only once. Participants were aged about 18 to 89 years from 20 to 30 US areas. Donors in Cohort 3 counted as recovered after two negative PCRs, clearance, or symptom resolution. The germline V gene has CDR1 MNHNS and CDR2 SASEGT. Trimming cost V 3 bases and J 4 bases; bases outside gene matches: 6. The CDR3 totals 15 residues.

The sequenced sample was PBMCs or T cells enriched from blood (not recorded which). The chain uses TRBV6-1 and TRBJ2-1; the match to TRBD2 covers 7 bases. The source of this sequence is a woman aged 25 to 39 who had recovered from COVID-19. CDR3 bases: TGTGCCAGCAGTGAGATAGCTAGCGGTTACAATGAGCAGTTCTTC. Protein sequence: CASSEIASGYNEQFF.